This record covers a single T cell receptor beta chain. A multiplex PCR was run with 60 Vbeta primers and 13 Jbeta primers. Sequenced by immunoSEQ multiplex PCR; TCRdb stores in-frame clones only, minus some. Here the sample spans under 140,000 clones, over 60% being singletons. V lost 7 bases and J 9 bases, leaving 16 bases between the germline ends. The CDR3 is 14 residues long. In germline, CDR1 is MDHEN, CDR2 SYDVKM. This sample was included in a study of cytomegalovirus exposure and HLA in healthy donors. The rearrangement uses TRBV28 and TRBJ1-6; D gene uncertain. Sequencing input: PBMCs. The sequence came from a woman in her thirties in good health and CMV-seronegative. CDR3 amino acids: CASKASGSLSPLHF. The CDR3 DNA sequence: TGTGCCAGCAAGGCCTCCGGGTCCCTTTCACCCCTCCACTTT.